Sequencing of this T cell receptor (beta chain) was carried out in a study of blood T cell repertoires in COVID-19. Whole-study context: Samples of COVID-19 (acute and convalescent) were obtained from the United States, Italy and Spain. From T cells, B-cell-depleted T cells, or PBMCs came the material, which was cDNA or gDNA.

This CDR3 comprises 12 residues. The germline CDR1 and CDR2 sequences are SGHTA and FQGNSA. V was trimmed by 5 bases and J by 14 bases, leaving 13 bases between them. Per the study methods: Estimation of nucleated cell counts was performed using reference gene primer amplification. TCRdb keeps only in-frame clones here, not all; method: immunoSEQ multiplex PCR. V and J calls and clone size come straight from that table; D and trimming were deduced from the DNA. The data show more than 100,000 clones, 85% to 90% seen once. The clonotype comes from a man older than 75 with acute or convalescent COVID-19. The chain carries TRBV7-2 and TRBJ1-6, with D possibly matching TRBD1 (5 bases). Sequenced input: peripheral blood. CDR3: CASSPDSGTLHF. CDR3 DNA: TGTGCCAGCAGCCCAGACAGTGGAACCCTCCACTTT.